This entry lists 28 T cell receptor beta chains sequenced from one sample in a study of identical twins. TCRdb re-analysed the 5' RACE reads in MiXCR, keeping a single row per CDR3 protein. The sample records 250,000 or so distinct CDR3 sequences, 6% to 8% being singletons. These data are also associated with another study on yellow fever vaccine responses in identical twins.

Sequencing input: CD8+ T cells sorted from blood. The receptors were gathered from a woman between 18 and 29 years old in good health.

This clonotype was seen more than once but under ten times. V and J are TRBV14 and TRBJ2-5; D perhaps matches TRBD2 (5 bases). Germline lookup yields CDR1 SGHDN and CDR2 FVKESK. V dropped 4 bases and J dropped 0 bases, with 12 bases sitting between them. The CDR3 is 15 amino acids. The CDR3 protein is CASSPVSGYQETQYF. The CDR3, as DNA: TGTGCCAGCAGCCCCGTGAGCGGATACCAAGAGACCCAGTACTTC.

The chain has TRBV14 and TRBJ2-1; possible D gene TRBD2, 6 bases. The V gene's germline CDR1 is SGHDN and CDR2 FVKESK. Trimming stripped 4 bases from V and 4 bases from J, with 20 bases between. The CDR3 has 17 residues. This chain's CDR3 is CASSPGVGLLLYNEQFF. The CDR3 DNA reads TGTGCCAGCAGCCCCGGTGTGGGACTCCTGCTTTACAATGAGCAGTTCTTC.

This clonotype was counted at least ten times. The chain couples TRBV29-1 to TRBJ2-7, with D possibly TRBD1 on 6 matching bases. V was pared by 3 bases and J by 3 bases, with 12 bases between. The CDR3 totals 13 residues. In germline, CDR1 is SQVTM, CDR2 ANQGSEA. This CDR3 is CSVDTPGDYEQYF. The CDR3 bases are TGCAGCGTTGACACCCCAGGGGACTACGAGCAGTACTTC.

The chain links TRBV4-1 to TRBJ2-3; 13 nucleotides match TRBD2. The trim removed 2 bases at V and 2 bases at J, leaving 13 bases unmatched. Germline V CDR1 and CDR2: MGHRA, YSYEKL. This CDR3 region has 20 residues. CDR3 in DNA: TGCGCCAGCAGCCAACCCCCGGGACTAGCGGGACTCCTCTCCACAGATACGCAGTATTTT. Its protein product is CASSQPPGLAGLLSTDTQYF.

This clonotype was detected many times. The V gene is TRBV12-3 or TRBV12-4, the J gene TRBJ2-3; the match to TRBD2 covers 15 bases. The CDR3 sequence is 16 residues long. V dropped 4 bases and J dropped 6; count of bases not matched to a gene: 5. CDR3 sequence: CASSSRTSGRGDTQYF. The CDR3 DNA reads as TGTGCCAGCAGTTCTCGGACTAGCGGGAGGGGGGATACGCAGTATTTT.

This clonotype was observed a few times. The chain links TRBV12-3 or TRBV12-4 to TRBJ1-5; no clear D gene. Trimming removed 6 bases at V and 6 bases at J, with 12 bases between. The CDR3 loop spans 13 amino acids. The CDR3 sequence is CASSSDGSQPQHF. In DNA, the CDR3 is TGTGCCAGCAGCTCAGATGGGAGTCAGCCCCAGCATTTT.

This clonotype showed up many times. The J gene is TRBJ2-5, the V gene TRBV4-1; TRBD2 matches at 12 bases. CDR1 MGHRA and CDR2 YSYEKL come from the germline V gene. The CDR3 is made up of 17 amino acids. The V gene end was trimmed by 4 bases and the J gene end by 1 base; junction bases not matched to a gene: 7. The CDR3 sequence is CASSPRTSGITQETQYF. The CDR3 nucleotides read TGCGCCAGCAGCCCACGGACTAGCGGGATAACCCAAGAGACCCAGTACTTC.

This clonotype was recorded a few times. J is TRBJ2-7 and V is TRBV2; D unresolved. V was pared by 0 bases and J by 3 bases, with 6 bases between. The CDR3 runs to 13 residues. Germline V gives CDR1 SNHLY, CDR2 FYNNEI. CDR3 in DNA: TGTGCCAGCAGTGAAGCGCTTGGCTACGAGCAGTACGTC. It is translated as CASSEALGYEQYV.

This clonotype showed up just once. The genes are TRBV7-3 and TRBJ1-1; D is unclear. This CDR3 has 13 residues. V shed 5 bases and J shed 7 bases, with 14 bases lying between them. Germline lookup yields CDR1 SGHTA and CDR2 FQGTGA. The CDR3 DNA is TGTGCCAGCAGCCCCGAAGCAGGCGATGAAGCTTTCTTT. As protein: CASSPEAGDEAFF.

In its sample, this clonotype was seen a few times. CDR3 amino acids: CASSLWGDQPQHF. The CDR3 DNA is TGTGCCAGCAGCTTGTGGGGAGATCAGCCCCAGCATTTT. This chain joins TRBV5-5 and TRBJ1-5; D uncertain. The CDR3 has 13 residues. Between the trimmed V and J ends, which lost 1 base and 5 bases, there was a span of 7 bases. Per germline, CDR1 SGHKS and CDR2 YYEKEE (reference sequence).

V and J are TRBV24-1 and TRBJ2-5; 12 bases fit TRBD2. This CDR3 region has 17 residues. Trimming took 0 bases from V and 5 from J; bases not matched to a gene: 6. CDR1 is KGHDR and CDR2 is SFDVKD in the germline V gene. The CDR3, as DNA: TGTGCCACCAGTGATTTGGGGCTAGCGGGGGGGGAGGAGACCCAGTACTTC. It translates to CATSDLGLAGGEETQYF.

A few counts support this clonotype. This rearrangement joins TRBV20-1 to TRBJ2-7, with a weak D call TRBD2 (6 bases). The V end lost 5 bases, the J end lost 0 bases, and 14 bases lay between the germline ends. CDR3 length equals 14 residues. Germline loops: CDR1 DFQATT, CDR2 SNEGSKA (reference sequence). For the CDR3, the DNA is TGCAGTGCTCGGGAGCTAGCGAGCTCCTACGAGCAGTACTTC. Translating gives CSARELASSYEQYF.

The rearrangement uses TRBV9 and TRBJ1-4; D uncertain. Germline CDR1 SGDLS, CDR2 YYNGEE. V gave up 2 bases and J gave up 5 bases, with 10 bases separating them. The CDR3 loop spans 14 amino acids. CDR3 in DNA: TGTGCCAGCAGCGTCCTCCCTTCGAATGAAAAACTGTTTTTT. It encodes CASSVLPSNEKLFF.

This clonotype was observed a handful of times. The chain carries TRBV10-1 and TRBJ2-7; maybe TRBD2 (5 bases). Germline V gene lookup returns CDR1 WNHNN and CDR2 SYGVQD (reference sequence). The CDR3 consists of 14 residues. Trimming removed 4 bases from V and 2 bases from J, with 12 bases in between. The CDR3 loop reads CASSAGIGAYEQYF. The CDR3 nucleotides read TGCGCCAGCAGTGCGGGAATCGGGGCCTACGAGCAGTACTTC.

The gene calls are TRBV7-9 and TRBJ2-2, with D perhaps TRBD1 or TRBD2 (5 bases each). The CDR3 is 16 amino acids. The V and J ends lost 5 bases and 2 bases respectively, with 15 bases between them. Germline lookup yields CDR1 SEHNR and CDR2 FQNEAQ (reference sequence). This chain's CDR3 is CASSPPRGANTGELFF. The CDR3 DNA reads TGTGCCAGCAGCCCCCCGAGAGGGGCTAACACCGGGGAGCTGTTTTTT.

This clonotype was counted only a few times. The chain employs TRBV28 and TRBJ2-3; D is unclear. CDR1 and CDR2 (germline): MDHEN, SYDVKM. This CDR3 region has 14 residues. Between the trimmed V and J ends, which lost 3 bases and 6 bases, there was a span of 13 bases. The CDR3 protein is CASSFQEQVDTQYF. The CDR3 DNA reads as TGTGCCAGCAGTTTCCAGGAGCAGGTGGATACGCAGTATTTT.

This clonotype was seen a handful of times. This chain joins TRBV11-2 and TRBJ2-1; D is unresolved. The V and J ends lost 2 bases and 8 bases respectively, with 7 bases between them. The CDR3 runs to 12 residues. Germline V gives CDR1 SGHAT, CDR2 FQNNGV. This CDR3 is CASSLFVYEQFF. The CDR3, as DNA: TGTGCCAGCAGCTTATTCGTCTATGAGCAGTTCTTC.

This clonotype was picked up many times. CDR3 nucleotide sequence: TGTGCCAGCGGACTAGCGGGACCCTCCTACAATGAGCAGTTCTTC. It is translated as CASGLAGPSYNEQFF. The gene calls are TRBV12-3 or TRBV12-4 and TRBJ2-1; the match to TRBD2 covers 12 bases. Losses at the gene ends were 8 bases for V and 0 bases for J; bases not matched to a gene: 2. The CDR3 runs 15 residues.

The chain's CDR3 is CASTTGDMNTEAFF. The CDR3 DNA is TGTGCCAGCACCACAGGGGACATGAACACTGAAGCTTTCTTT. The chain links TRBV6-2 or TRBV6-3 to TRBJ1-1; 7 bases align to TRBD1. With 7 bases clipped from V and 0 bases from J, the junction kept 5 bases outside the gene matches. The CDR3 is 14 amino acids. Germline V gives CDR1 MNHEY, CDR2 SVGEGT.

The chain employs TRBV23-1 and TRBJ1-1, with D possibly matching TRBD1 (6 bases). TRBV23-1 is placed among ORFs of uncertain function. Trimming pared 10 bases from V and 0 bases from J, leaving 12 bases between. CDR3 length: 13 amino acids. CDR3 sequence reads: CAKGGWLNTEAFF. CDR3 nucleotides: TGCGCCAAAGGGGGGTGGTTGAACACTGAAGCTTTCTTT.

This clonotype was picked up a small number of times. The CDR3 DNA sequence: TGCGCCAGCAGCCCGGGGAGCAATGAGCAGTTCTTC. This gives the protein CASSPGSNEQFF. The V call is TRBV4-1, the J call TRBJ2-1; TRBD2 might be the D (5 bases). CDR3 length: 12 amino acids. The V gene lost 4 bases and the J gene lost 6 bases, with 7 bases spanning the gap. In germline, CDR1 is MGHRA, CDR2 YSYEKL.

This clonotype was recorded at least ten times. This chain connects TRBV10-3 to TRBJ2-2; possibly TRBD1 or TRBD2 for D (5 bases each). CDR3 length: 15 amino acids. V lost 5 bases to trimming and J lost 1 base, with 11 bases between them. CDR1 and CDR2 (germline): ENHRY, SYGVKD. The CDR3 DNA follows: TGTGCCATCAGTCTAGGGGAGTTGAACACCGGGGAGCTGTTTTTT. Protein sequence: CAISLGELNTGELFF.

The sample holds many counts of this clonotype. The J gene is TRBJ1-1, the V gene TRBV15; D is undetermined. Germline CDR1 LNHNV, CDR2 YYDKDF (reference sequence). V was clipped by 5 bases and J by 4 bases, with 17 bases between them. The CDR3 is made up of 15 amino acids. The CDR3 nucleotides read TGTGCCACCAGCTCAATAAGGGAGGGTGCCACTGAAGCTTTCTTT. This encodes CATSSIREGATEAFF. The full variable domain, in which reference TRBV15 and TRBJ1-1 provide the parts outside the CDR3, is DAMVIQNPRYQVTQFGKPVTLSCSQTLNHNVMYWYQQKSSQAPKLLFHYYDKDFNNEADTPDNFQSRRPNTSFCFLDIRSPGLGDTAMYLCATSSIREGATEAFFGQGTRLTVV.

The chain recombines TRBV20-1 with TRBJ2-7; TRBD1 aligns across 10 bases. Germline V gives CDR1 DFQATT, CDR2 SNEGSKA (reference sequence). J gave up 4 bases and V 0 bases, and 3 bases lay outside the gene matches. The CDR3 loop spans 14 amino acids. CDR3 sequence (DNA): TGCAGTGCTAGAGATCAGGACAGGGGGTACGAGCAGTACTTC. Translation gives CSARDQDRGYEQYF.

In DNA form, the CDR3 reads TGTGCCAGCCACCCGGGACTACTCTACAATGAGCAGTTCTTC. It encodes CASHPGLLYNEQFF. The gene calls are TRBV27 and TRBJ2-1; 7 bases agree with TRBD2. The germline CDR1 and CDR2 sequences are MNHEY and SMNVEV (reference sequence). The junction had 7 bases not matched to a gene; V was cut back by 8 bases and J by 3 bases. The CDR3 is made up of 14 amino acids.

This clonotype was counted many times. The chain recombines TRBV10-3 with TRBJ1-5; D may be TRBD1 (5 bases). This CDR3 region has 13 residues. V lost 10 bases to trimming and J lost 11 bases, with 21 bases between them. Germline V gene lookup returns CDR1 ENHRY and CDR2 SYGVKD. CDR3 loop: CASAVASGRAQHF. The CDR3 bases are TGTGCCAGCGCGGTGGCGTCTGGCAGGGCCCAGCATTTT.

This clonotype appeared a few times. The gene calls are TRBV24-1 and TRBJ2-7; TRBD1 agrees at 10 bases. The V segment lost 12 bases and the J segment 4 bases; nucleotides outside the gene matches: 8. This CDR3 has 13 amino acids. Germline V gives CDR1 KGHDR, CDR2 SFDVKD. This CDR3 reads CASQPGQGYEQYF. In DNA form, the CDR3 reads TGTGCCTCTCAACCGGGACAGGGGTACGAGCAGTACTTC.

This clonotype showed up just a few times. The chain links TRBV3-1 to TRBJ2-1; 10 nucleotides agree with TRBD2. CDR1 and CDR2 from the germline V gene are LGHDT and YNNKEL (reference sequence). V dropped 0 bases and J dropped 1; count of bases not matched to a gene: 9. The CDR3 is made up of 19 amino acids. CDR3 residues: CASSQDLGPSGSSYNEQFF. The CDR3 nucleotides read TGTGCCAGCAGCCAAGATTTAGGGCCTAGCGGGAGTTCCTACAATGAGCAGTTCTTC.